The present T cell receptor beta chain was sequenced within a study of glioma-infiltrating T cells after dendritic cell vaccination. Study context: Autologous tumor lysate-pulsed dendritic cell vaccination was given between about 2003 and 2013. Patients received three intradermal dendritic cell vaccine injections at biweekly intervals. General study points: The cohort had few patients with full blood and tumor sets.

The primer mix had 60 V beta and 13 J beta primers. Profiled with immunoSEQ multiplex PCR; TCRdb holds only in-frame clones, not every one. Of around 62,000 clones listed, roughly 80% are singletons. With respect to this clone: Its antigen is not known.

V dropped 4 bases and J dropped 4 bases, with 15 bases sitting between them. This CDR3 has 15 amino acids. Germline assignment: CDR1 SGHDT and CDR2 YYEEEE. The sequence was obtained from a human donor with glioblastoma. Sequences were derived from blood, sampled before dendritic cell vaccination. The chain couples TRBV5-6 to TRBJ1-3, with D tentatively TRBD1 (6 bases). The CDR3 sequence: CASSGGLPRGNTIYF. In nucleotides, the CDR3 is TGTGCCAGCAGCGGGGGCCTTCCGCGAGGAAACACCATATATTTT. Full variable domain (outside the CDR3, taken from reference TRBV5-6 and TRBJ1-3): DAGVTQSPTHLIKTRGQQVTLRCSPKSGHDTVSWYQQALGQGPQFIFQYYEEEERQRGNFPDRFSGHQFPNYSSELNVNALLLGDSALYLCASSGGLPRGNTIYFGEGSWLTVV.